This is a list of T cell receptor beta chains from one sample in a study of cytomegalovirus exposure and HLA in healthy donors. Repertoires were generated with immunoSEQ multiplex PCR, while TCRdb's copy carries only in-frame clones and drops some. The sample has about 98,000 clones; more than 60% are singletons. Material for sequencing was PBMCs. The receptor source for this set is a man between 45 and 60 years old in good health and CMV-seronegative. CDR3s include the opening cysteine and the closing phenylalanine or tryptophan. D genes are given only for firm matches. Some rows mark clone size as missing; the rest say once, few, many or name a class of expanded clone.

CDR3aa | CDR3nt | v_gene | abundance | j_gene | d_gene
CASSLTDRANTEAFF | TGCGCCAGCAGCTTGACGGACAGGGCCAACACTGAAGCTTTCTTT | TRBV5-1 | . | TRBJ1-1 | TRBD1
CASSLNYQNYGYTF | TGTGCCAGCAGTTTAAACTACCAGAACTATGGCTACACCTTC | TRBV27 | . | TRBJ1-2 | .
CASSDPQGVGPEAFF | TGTGCCAGCAGTGACCCTCAGGGGGTCGGGCCTGAAGCTTTCTTT | TRBV6-1 | . | TRBJ1-1 | TRBD1
CASSSGNVGTQYF | TGCGCCAGCAGCTCGGGGAACGTGGGTACGCAGTATTTT | TRBV5-1 | . | TRBJ2-3 | .
CASLDRGLRMNTEAFF | TGTGCCAGCTTGGACAGGGGGCTAAGAATGAACACTGAAGCTTTCTTT | TRBV19 | once | TRBJ1-1 | TRBD1
CASSVGGLDTQYF | TGTGCCAGCAGCGTAGGCGGCCTAGATACGCAGTATTTT | TRBV9 | . | TRBJ2-3 | .
CASSFNRGGGYTF | TGTGCCAGCAGCTTTAACAGGGGTGGGGGCTACACCTTC | TRBV7-9 | . | TRBJ1-2 | TRBD1
CASSESSSLAGGTYNEQFF | TGCGCCAGCAGTGAGTCGTCGAGCCTAGCGGGGGGCACCTACAATGAGCAGTTCTTC | TRBV10-1 | . | TRBJ2-1 | TRBD2
CASRAGVGGYTF | TGTGCCAGCAGAGCGGGGGTAGGTGGCTACACCTTC | TRBV6-1 | . | TRBJ1-2 | .
CASSVQVLETQYF | TGTGCCAGCAGCGTACAGGTCCTGGAGACCCAGTACTTC | TRBV7-3 | . | TRBJ2-5 | .
CASAGLPGAGTQYF | TGTGCCAGCGCCGGCCTTCCCGGCGCGGGGACCCAGTACTTC | TRBV7-2 | . | TRBJ2-5 | .
CASTEGSSYNEQFF | TGTGCCAGCACGGAGGGAAGCTCCTACAATGAGCAGTTCTTC | TRBV7-9 | . | TRBJ2-1 | .
CASSPRGLDAFF | TGTGCCAGCTCACCTCGGGGGTTAGATGCTTTCTTT | TRBV18 | few | TRBJ1-1 | .
CAWSVNGNEQFF | TGTGCCTGGAGTGTGAACGGGAATGAGCAGTTCTTC | TRBV30 | . | TRBJ2-1 | .
CASTLGLAGGAEQFF | TGTGCCAGCACCCTTGGACTAGCGGGAGGGGCTGAGCAGTTCTTC | TRBV7-2 | . | TRBJ2-1 | TRBD2
CASSPRYITDTQYF | TGTGCCAGCAGTCCCCGGTATATCACAGATACGCAGTATTTT | TRBV6-5 | . | TRBJ2-3 | .
CASSLVPAVDSYNEQFF | TGTGCCAGCAGCTTGGTCCCAGCGGTAGATTCCTACAATGAGCAGTTCTTC | TRBV5-8 | . | TRBJ2-1 | .
CASSLAGGPLEFF | TGTGCCAGCAGCTTAGCGGGAGGGCCATTGGAGTTCTTC | TRBV11-2 | . | TRBJ2-1 | TRBD2
CASSYSSGAGYTF | TGTGCCAGCAGTTACTCCTCAGGGGCTGGCTACACCTTC | TRBV6-5 | . | TRBJ1-2 | .
CASSQTGAYGYTF | TGTGCCAGCAGTCAGACAGGGGCCTATGGCTACACCTTC | TRBV6-4 | few | TRBJ1-2 | TRBD1
CASSLAQGKDGGYTF | TGCGCCAGCAGCTTGGCCCAGGGTAAGGATGGTGGCTACACCTTC | TRBV5-1 | . | TRBJ1-2 | .
CASSEAPGLAVSGELFF | TGTGCCAGCAGCGAAGCCCCGGGACTAGCGGTTAGCGGGGAGCTGTTTTTT | TRBV2 | . | TRBJ2-2 | TRBD2
CASSQGDVEAFF | TGTGCCAGCAGCCAGGGAGATGTTGAAGCTTTCTTT | TRBV4-2 | . | TRBJ1-1 | .
CASSQGGDSPLHF | TGTGCCAGCAGCCAAGGGGGGGACTCACCCCTCCACTTT | TRBV4-2 | few | TRBJ1-6 | .
CASSPGQGTYEQYF | TGTGCCAGCAGCCCGGGACAGGGTACATACGAGCAGTACTTC | TRBV6-6 | . | TRBJ2-7 | TRBD1
CASRISSGGAGDTQYF | TGTGCCAGCAGGATTTCTAGTGGGGGGGCCGGGGATACGCAGTATTTT | TRBV6-4 | . | TRBJ2-3 | .
CASSLTGGTEAFF | TGTGCCAGCAGCCTGACAGGGGGCACTGAAGCTTTCTTT | TRBV11-3 | . | TRBJ1-1 | TRBD1
CASTKAGLAGVNEQFF | TGCGCCAGCACCAAAGCGGGACTAGCGGGAGTCAATGAGCAGTTCTTC | TRBV5-1 | few | TRBJ2-1 | TRBD2
CASSLSGTEAYEQYF | TGTGCCAGCAGTTTAAGCGGGACGGAAGCCTACGAGCAGTACTTC | TRBV27 | once | TRBJ2-7 | TRBD2
CASSSYQGARTAREAFF | TGTGCCAGCAGCTCGTATCAGGGGGCCCGAACGGCTCGCGAAGCTTTCTTT | TRBV5-5 | . | TRBJ1-1 | TRBD1
CAISESTAGGPHEQFF | TGTGCCATCAGTGAGTCGACAGCGGGGGGGCCCCATGAGCAGTTCTTC | TRBV10-3 | . | TRBJ2-1 | TRBD2
CASKLGLAGRETQYF | TGTGCCAGCAAGTTGGGACTCGCTGGGAGGGAGACCCAGTACTTC | TRBV27 | . | TRBJ2-5 | .
CSVEGQSNEQFF | TGCAGCGTTGAAGGGCAGTCCAATGAGCAGTTCTTC | TRBV29-1 | few | TRBJ2-1 | .
CSVERTGGRGDTQYF | TGCAGCGTTGAGAGGACAGGGGGCAGGGGGGATACGCAGTATTTT | TRBV29-1 | . | TRBJ2-3 | TRBD1
CASSVVQGQGLFRTEAFF | TGTGCCAGCAGCGTAGTACAGGGACAGGGTCTTTTTCGGACTGAAGCTTTCTTT | TRBV9 | few | TRBJ1-1 | TRBD1
CASSGYDRGETQYF | TGTGCCAGCAGCGGGTACGATAGGGGAGAGACCCAGTACTTC | TRBV11-2 | . | TRBJ2-5 | .
CASSVGAGHNEQFF | TGTGCCAGCAGCGTAGGGGCGGGACACAATGAGCAGTTCTTC | TRBV9 | . | TRBJ2-1 | .
CASSTSPAHTQYF | TGTGCCAGCAGTACTAGCCCCGCACATACGCAGTATTTT | TRBV2 | . | TRBJ2-3 | .
CASSEFQGGFEAFF | TGTGCCAGCAGTGAATTCCAGGGCGGATTTGAGGCTTTCTTT | TRBV6-1 | . | TRBJ1-1 | .
CASSLDQGMWFDTEAFF | TGTGCCAGCAGTCTGGATCAGGGGATGTGGTTCGACACTGAAGCTTTCTTT | TRBV28 | . | TRBJ1-1 | .
CSARDRASPYF | TGCAGTGCTAGAGATCGAGCATCGCCGTATTTT | TRBV20-1 | . | TRBJ2-3 | .
CASPTGLGLAGDTGELFF | TGTGCCAGTCCCACAGGGCTAGGACTAGCGGGAGACACCGGGGAGCTGTTTTTT | TRBV5-4 | . | TRBJ2-2 | TRBD2